This T cell receptor beta chain was captured by sequencing in a study of blood T cells in healthy people across ages (dated by TCRdb to between 2014 and 2017). Turning to the overall study: In model experiments, template switching captured roughly one uniquely barcoded TCR beta cDNA molecule for every two T cells. To avoid experimental bias, donors of different ages were randomly spread across the sequencing lanes. The study analyzed two additional independent replicas of 1 million unique cDNA reads from the same blood draw for two donors, one aged 18 to 30 and one aged 80 or older. Four age groups were formed from the donors: young (average approximately 15 years), middle-aged (approximately 40), aged (about 62) and long-lived (less than 85). Using deep sequencing normalized with unique cDNA molecular identifiers, the study measured how TCR beta repertoire diversity changes with age.

To prepare the library, 5' RACE was applied. TCRdb names Illumina HiSeq 2500 as the instrument used. A second PCR of about 6 to 11 cycles was performed with a sample-barcoded 5' primer and a J-beta primer mix. Each TCR beta cDNA molecule received a unique molecular identifier from a template-switch 5' adaptor carrying 12 random nucleotides. Each sample yielded at least 3 million CDR3-containing paired-end reads. First-strand cDNA was synthesized from all RNA with the Mint cDNA synthesis kit, primed by a TRBC-specific oligonucleotide. Following uracil-DNA glycosylase treatment, all cDNA underwent a first 18-cycle PCR with the universal primers M1SS and BC2_uni_R. In the source study's methods: For normalization, 1 million high-quality reads, each with a distinct molecular identifier, were randomly selected from each sample. Reads sharing molecular identifiers were discarded rather than binned into consensus sequences. MiTCR, set to a Q25 quality threshold and the strictest error-elimination algorithm, was used for CDR3 identification, clonotype clustering and error correction. Lower-bound total TCR beta diversity was estimated with a nonparametric unseen species model using Euler transformation. TCRdb passed the public sequencing reads through fastp at Q25 and MiXCR, retaining productive beta sequences. Rows with one shared CDR3 protein collapse into an entry with the most common genes and DNA. The V and J calls were determined by TCRdb, not by the authors. This sample comprises hundreds of thousands of distinct CDR3 sequences, roughly half of them detected only once. 45% to 65% of the sample belongs to the ten largest clones.

Overall study outcomes, separate from this receptor: The long-lived group showed more naive CD4+ T cells, fewer expanded clones and increased TCR diversity than the aged group, suggesting age selection. Estimates of total diversity based on one million sequenced T cells were considered lower bounds and underestimates. Because donor CMV infection status was unknown, age-related changes in expanded clonotypes were potentially confounded. A strong correlation was found between observed TCR beta diversity and the percentage of naive T cells measured by flow cytometry. Conclusive comparison of naive and antigen-experienced compartments was prevented by the profiling of bulk unsorted PBMCs. As age increased, observed TCR beta diversity per million T cells dropped in a roughly linear way, and a significant reduction was already evident by age approximately 40.

As encoded in the germline V gene, CDR1 is SGHRS while CDR2 is YFSETQ. The CDR3 measures 15 amino acids from cysteine to phenylalanine. CDR3 DNA is the only sequence kept; it has 45 bases, read in frame from the first base. The V and J ends are trimmed by 4 bases and 5 bases, leaving 18 bases between them. In regard to this clonotype: No cognate antigen has been identified for it. Base qualities are not recorded, but no much larger clone differs from it by a single base.

The roughly 39 donors, aged about 6 to 95 years, were systemically healthy Caucasian individuals from Russia. Each donor gave roughly 11 milliliters of peripheral blood, drawn into EDTA-treated Vacutainer tubes. Ficoll-Paque density-gradient centrifugation was used to isolate PBMCs, with at least 6 million obtained per sample. Trizol reagent was used to extract total RNA from PBMCs, with at least 5.5 micrograms per sample. For every donor, flow cytometry on a PBMC aliquot measured the percentage of naive CD45RAhigh/CD27high T cells. The source of this sequence is a man aged 60 to 69 in good health. Sequences were obtained from blood. In this chain, TRBV5-1 is recombined with TRBJ2-5, with no reliable assignment of the D segment. Here the CDR3 is given as CASSPVTQRWETQYF. The bases read TGCGCCAGCAGCCCTGTCACCCAGAGGTGGGAGACCCAGTACTTC.